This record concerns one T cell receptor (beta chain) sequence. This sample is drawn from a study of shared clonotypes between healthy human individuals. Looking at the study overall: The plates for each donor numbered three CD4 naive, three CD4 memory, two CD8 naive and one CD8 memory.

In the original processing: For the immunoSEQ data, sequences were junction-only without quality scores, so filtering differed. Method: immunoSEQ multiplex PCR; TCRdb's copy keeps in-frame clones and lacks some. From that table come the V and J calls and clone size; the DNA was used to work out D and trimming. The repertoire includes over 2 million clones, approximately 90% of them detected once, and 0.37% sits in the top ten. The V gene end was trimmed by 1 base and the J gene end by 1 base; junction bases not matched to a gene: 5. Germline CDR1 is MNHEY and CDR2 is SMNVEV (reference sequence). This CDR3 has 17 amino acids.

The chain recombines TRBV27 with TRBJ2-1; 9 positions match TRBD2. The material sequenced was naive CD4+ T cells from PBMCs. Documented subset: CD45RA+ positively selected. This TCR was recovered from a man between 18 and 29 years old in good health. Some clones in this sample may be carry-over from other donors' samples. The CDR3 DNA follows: TGTGCCAGCAGTTTATATGTCGCGGGGGGGTCCTACAATGAGCAGTTCTTC. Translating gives CASSLYVAGGSYNEQFF.